One T cell receptor (beta chain) is described in this entry. Its target is unknown. The data stem from a study of beta chain features in type 1 diabetes. Study-level results: There was a possibility that cDNA sequencing over-represented cells with high TCR expression. The study found that naive, central memory and Treg TCRB repertoires appeared more similar in patients than in healthy donors.

Germline V lookup: CDR1 MNHNY, CDR2 SVGAGI (reference sequence). V was clipped by 9 bases and J by 4 bases; unmatched bases: 10. The CDR3 contains 15 residues. The entirety of the isolated RNA underwent reverse transcription, so expressed TCRB transcripts were sequenced. Data came from immunoSEQ multiplex PCR; TCRdb stores just in-frame clones and leaves some out. The sample holds just over 15,000 clones, about 40% seen once. The TCR comes from a middle-aged woman in good health. Sample: stem cell memory CD4+ T cells from blood. This chain links TRBV6-6 with TRBJ2-3; 10 positions match TRBD2. CDR3 coding DNA: TGTGCCAGTCCACCAGCGGGGGGGCCTGCAGATACGCAGTATTTT. It codes for CASPPAGGPADTQYF.